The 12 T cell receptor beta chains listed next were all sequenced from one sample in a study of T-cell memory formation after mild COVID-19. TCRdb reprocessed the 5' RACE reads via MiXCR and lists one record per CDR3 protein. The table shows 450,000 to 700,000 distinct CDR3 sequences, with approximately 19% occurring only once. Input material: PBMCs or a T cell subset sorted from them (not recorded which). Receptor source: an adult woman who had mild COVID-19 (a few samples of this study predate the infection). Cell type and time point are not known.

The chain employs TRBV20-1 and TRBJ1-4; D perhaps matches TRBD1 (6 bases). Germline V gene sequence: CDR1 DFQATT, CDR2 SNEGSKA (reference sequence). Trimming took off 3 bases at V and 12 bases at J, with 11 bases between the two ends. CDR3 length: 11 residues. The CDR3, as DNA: TGCAGTGCTAGCCCGCAGGGGCAACTGTTTTTT. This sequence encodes CSASPQGQLFF.

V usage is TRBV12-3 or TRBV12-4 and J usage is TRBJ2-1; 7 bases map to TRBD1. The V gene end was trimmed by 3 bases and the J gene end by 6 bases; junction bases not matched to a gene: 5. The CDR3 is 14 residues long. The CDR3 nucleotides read TGTGCCAGCAGTTTCCTGGGACAGCCCAATGAGCAGTTCTTC. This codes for CASSFLGQPNEQFF.

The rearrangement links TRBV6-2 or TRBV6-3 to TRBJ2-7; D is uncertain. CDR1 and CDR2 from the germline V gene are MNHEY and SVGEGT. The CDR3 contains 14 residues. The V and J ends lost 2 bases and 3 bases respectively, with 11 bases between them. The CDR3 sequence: CASSYRAINYEQYF. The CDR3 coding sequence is TGTGCCAGCAGTTACAGGGCCATAAACTACGAGCAGTACTTC.

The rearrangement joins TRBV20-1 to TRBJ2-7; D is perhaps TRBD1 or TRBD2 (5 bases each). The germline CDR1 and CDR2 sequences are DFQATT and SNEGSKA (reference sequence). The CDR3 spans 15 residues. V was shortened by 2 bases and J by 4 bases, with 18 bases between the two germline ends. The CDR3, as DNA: TGCAGTGCTAGACGATGGGACGGCCTGGGGTACGAGCAGTACTTC. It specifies CSARRWDGLGYEQYF.

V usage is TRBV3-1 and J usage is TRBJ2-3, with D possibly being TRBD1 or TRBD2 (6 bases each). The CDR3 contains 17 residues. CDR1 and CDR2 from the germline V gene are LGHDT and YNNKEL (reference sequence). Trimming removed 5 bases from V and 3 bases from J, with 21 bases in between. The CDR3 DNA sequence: TGTGCCAGCAGCGGAGTCCGGGGCCAGGGGAGGACAGATACGCAGTATTTT. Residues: CASSGVRGQGRTDTQYF.

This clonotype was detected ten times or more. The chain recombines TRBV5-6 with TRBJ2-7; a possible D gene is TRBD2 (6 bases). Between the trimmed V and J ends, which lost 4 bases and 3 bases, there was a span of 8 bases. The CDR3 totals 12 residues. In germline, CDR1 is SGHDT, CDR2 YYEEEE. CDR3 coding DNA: TGTGCCAGCAGCCACGGGAGCTACGAGCAGTACTTC. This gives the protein CASSHGSYEQYF.

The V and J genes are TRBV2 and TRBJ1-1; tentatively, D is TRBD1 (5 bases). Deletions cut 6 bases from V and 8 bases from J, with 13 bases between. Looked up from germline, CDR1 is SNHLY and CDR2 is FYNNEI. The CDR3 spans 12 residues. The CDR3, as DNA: TGTGCCAGCAGGACCGGGGCCCTGGAAGCTTTCTTT. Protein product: CASRTGALEAFF.

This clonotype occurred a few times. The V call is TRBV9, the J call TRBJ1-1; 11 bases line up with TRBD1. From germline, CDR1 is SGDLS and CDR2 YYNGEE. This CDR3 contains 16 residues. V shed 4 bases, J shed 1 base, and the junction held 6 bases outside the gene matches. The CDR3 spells CASSPLDRGPNTEAFF. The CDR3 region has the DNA TGTGCCAGCAGCCCATTGGACAGGGGGCCGAACACTGAAGCTTTCTTT.

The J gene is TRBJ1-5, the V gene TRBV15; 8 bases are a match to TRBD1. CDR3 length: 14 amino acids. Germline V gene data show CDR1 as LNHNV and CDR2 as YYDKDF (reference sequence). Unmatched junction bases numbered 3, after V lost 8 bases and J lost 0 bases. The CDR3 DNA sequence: TGTGCCACCGCGACAGGGGATAGCAATCAGCCCCAGCATTTT. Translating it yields CATATGDSNQPQHF.

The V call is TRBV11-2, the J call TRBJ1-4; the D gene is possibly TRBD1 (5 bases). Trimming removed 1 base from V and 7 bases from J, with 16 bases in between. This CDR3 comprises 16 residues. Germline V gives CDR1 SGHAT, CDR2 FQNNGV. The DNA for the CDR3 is TGTGCCAGCAGCTTAGGAAACAGGCGGCGGGGTGAAAAACTGTTTTTT. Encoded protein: CASSLGNRRRGEKLFF.

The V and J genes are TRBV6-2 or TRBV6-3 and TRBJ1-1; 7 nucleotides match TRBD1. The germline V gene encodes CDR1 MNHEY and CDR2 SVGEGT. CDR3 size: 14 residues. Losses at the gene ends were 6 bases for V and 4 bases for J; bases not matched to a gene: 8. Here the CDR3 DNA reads TGTGCCAGCAGCGAACAGGGGCTTGGCACTGAAGCTTTCTTT. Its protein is CASSEQGLGTEAFF.

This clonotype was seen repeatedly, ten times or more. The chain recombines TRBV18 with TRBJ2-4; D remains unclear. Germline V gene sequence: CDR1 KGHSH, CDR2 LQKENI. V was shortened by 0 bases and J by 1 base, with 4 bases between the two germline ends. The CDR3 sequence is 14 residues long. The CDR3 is CASSPPTAKNIQYF. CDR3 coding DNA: TGTGCCAGCTCACCACCGACGGCCAAAAACATTCAGTACTTC.